The 5 T cell receptor beta chains below all came from one sample that was sequenced in a study of T-cell reconstitution after alpha-beta-depleted transplantation in children. The library targeted TCRbeta and was prepared with unique molecular identifiers. TCRdb re-derived calls from the PCR reads in MiXCR, one entry per CDR3 protein. The top ten hold approximately 1% of the sample, which has some 640,000 distinct CDR3 sequences, 16% seen once. The specimen comprised PBMCs from the stem cell graft donor, sampled from the stem cell graft. The source of these receptors is a human donor who donated a stem cell graft to a child with acute myeloid leukemia.

This clonotype appeared a few times. This chain joins TRBV5-1 and TRBJ2-7; TRBD1 agrees at 7 bases. This CDR3 has 14 residues. J gave up 5 bases and V 2 bases, and 7 bases lay outside the gene matches. CDR1 is SGHRS and CDR2 is YFSETQ in the germline V gene. CDR3 protein: CASSFAGTVDEQYF. In DNA form, the CDR3 reads TGCGCCAGCAGCTTTGCCGGGACAGTGGACGAGCAGTACTTC.

The table lists this clonotype with a few counts. The chain recombines TRBV7-2 with TRBJ1-5; D is uncertain. The CDR3 is 14 amino acids. With 1 base removed from V and 6 bases from J, the gap between germline ends came to 10 bases. The germline V gene has CDR1 SGHTA and CDR2 FQGNSA. CDR3 DNA: TGTGCCAGCAGCTTAGTTCCCGGGATTCAGCCCCAGCATTTT. Its protein is CASSLVPGIQPQHF. Supplemented by reference TRBV7-2 and TRBJ1-5, the full variable domain reads GAGVSQSPSNKVTEKGKDVELRCDPISGHTALYWYRQSLGQGLEFLIYFQGNSAPDKSGLPSDRFSAERTGGSVSTLTIQRTQQEDSAVYLCASSLVPGIQPQHFGDGTRLSIL.

The table lists this clonotype with a few counts. The chain couples TRBV5-1 to TRBJ2-7; weak D call: TRBD2 (5 bases). Trimming took off 0 bases at V and 2 bases at J, with 9 bases between the two ends. The CDR3 runs 14 residues. The germline CDR1 and CDR2 sequences are SGHRS and YFSETQ. Here the CDR3 reads CASSLGPGTYEQYV. The CDR3 DNA sequence: TGCGCCAGCAGCTTGGGTCCGGGAACCTACGAGCAGTACGTC.

This clonotype was picked up a small number of times. The chain uses TRBV28 and TRBJ2-7, with a possible D match to TRBD2 (5 bases). The CDR3 contains 16 residues. V lost 5 bases, J lost 0 bases, and 17 bases lay in between. Germline assignment: CDR1 MDHEN and CDR2 SYDVKM. CDR3: CASSGRSRWGSYEQYV. CDR3 coding DNA: TGTGCCAGCAGTGGGAGAAGTCGCTGGGGCTCCTACGAGCAGTACGTC.

CDR3 residues: CSARDQGRAYEQYV. In nucleotides, the CDR3 is TGCAGTGCTAGAGATCAAGGCAGAGCCTACGAGCAGTACGTC. The chain links TRBV20-1 to TRBJ2-7; D is undetermined. V lost 0 bases and J lost 2, with 11 bases in between. Germline V gene data show CDR1 as DFQATT and CDR2 as SNEGSKA (reference sequence). This CDR3 is 14 amino acids long.